These T cell receptor beta chains were read from a single sample in a study of T cell repertoires in cytomegalovirus infection. One entry per CDR3 protein results from TCRdb running MiXCR on the reads. The table has 600,000 to 800,000 distinct CDR3 sequences, roughly 26% seen once. Sequencing was performed on CD8+ T cells from PBMCs. The receptor set was obtained from a human donor in good health (CMV status not recorded). Some clones in this sample may be carry-over from other donors' samples. CDR3s include the opening cysteine and the closing phenylalanine or tryptophan. A D gene is named only where the DNA matches it firmly. Size is omitted from some rows. Given values are once, few, many or a class for expanded clones.

clone_size,v_call,cdr3_length,d_call,j_call,cdr3_nt,cdr3_aa
many,TRBV6-1,15,.,TRBJ1-6,TGTGCCAGCAGTAACGCAGGGGCCTATAATTCACCCCTCCACTTT,CASSNAGAYNSPLHF
once,TRBV6-5,15,TRBD1,TRBJ1-1,TGTGCCAGCACCCGGGACAGGGGGCCTGATCCTGAAGCTTTCTTT,CASTRDRGPDPEAFF
few,TRBV4-2,15,.,TRBJ1-5,TGTGCCAGCAGCCAAGAGCAGGGTCAGGGCAGGCCCCAGCATTTT,CASSQEQGQGRPQHF
.,TRBV13,14,.,TRBJ2-7,TGTGCCAGCAGCCTGGCAAGGCGACTCGGCGAGCAGTACTTC,CASSLARRLGEQYF
.,TRBV6-1,14,.,TRBJ2-2,TGTGCCAGCAGTGAATCGAGTTACACCGGGGAGCTGTTTTTT,CASSESSYTGELFF
few,TRBV20-1,16,TRBD2,TRBJ2-1,TGCAGTGCTAGAGCTTTGCGGGGGGGATCCTACAATGAGCAGTTCTTC,CSARALRGGSYNEQFF
.,TRBV4-1,15,.,TRBJ2-3,TGCGCCGGACGAGGGGGGGGGCCGAAAGCAGATACGCAGTATTTT,CAGRGGGPKADTQYF
.,TRBV25-1,19,TRBD2,TRBJ2-2,TGTGCCAGCACAGCCTCCGGACTAGCGGGGATTTCAACAGACGGGGAGCTGTTTTTT,CASTASGLAGISTDGELFF
.,TRBV10-3,16,.,TRBJ1-6,TGTGCCATCAGTGAGTCCGCGAGCTCCTATAATTCACCCCTCCACTTT,CAISESASSYNSPLHF
few,TRBV29-1,13,.,TRBJ1-1,TGCAGCGTTGAAGATCTCGATTTTCTTGAAGCTTTCTTT,CSVEDLDFLEAFF
few,TRBV3-1,15,.,TRBJ2-1,TGTGCCAGCAGCCAAGGAGGGGGGGTCTACAATGAGCAGTTCTTC,CASSQGGGVYNEQFF
.,TRBV3-1,16,TRBD2,TRBJ2-3,TGTGCCAGCAGCCAAGACCCTAGCGGGGTATCAGATACGCAGTATTTT,CASSQDPSGVSDTQYF
.,TRBV19,14,.,TRBJ1-6,TGTGCCAGTAGTATAGATTTCTTCAATTCACCCCTCCACTTT,CASSIDFFNSPLHF
few,TRBV2,15,.,TRBJ2-2,TGTGCCAGCACCCCGGTTGGGGGTAACACCGGGGAGCTGTTTTTT,CASTPVGGNTGELFF
.,TRBV7-6,12,.,TRBJ2-1,TGTGCCAGCAGGGGGCTAGATCTTGAGCAGTTCTTC,CASRGLDLEQFF
many,TRBV7-9,14,.,TRBJ1-1,TGTGCCAGCAGCTTGTCCGACGGATACACTGAAGCTTTCTTT,CASSLSDGYTEAFF
.,TRBV6-2/TRBV6-3,19,.,TRBJ2-2,TGTGCCAGCTGTTCGGGGTTTACATCTCTGATGGTGGCCACCGGGGAGCCGTTTTTT,CASCSGFTSLMVATGEPFF
many,TRBV4-1,16,TRBD2,TRBJ2-5,TGCGCCAGCAGCCAAGAGGCCGGGGGGGCTCAAGAGACCCAGTACTTC,CASSQEAGGAQETQYF
.,TRBV2,14,.,TRBJ2-2,TGTGCCAGCAGTGAATGGCAGGGCACCGGGGAGCTGTTTTTT,CASSEWQGTGELFF
.,TRBV28,16,.,TRBJ2-1,TGTGCCAGCAGTCACTTAATGGGGACCGCCTACAATGAGCAGTTCTTC,CASSHLMGTAYNEQFF
.,TRBV20-1,16,TRBD1,TRBJ1-1,TGCAGTGCGAAAGAAGGGTCAGGGGGGGAAGAAACTGAAGCTTTCTTT,CSAKEGSGGEETEAFF
.,TRBV13,14,.,TRBJ1-6,TGTGCCAGCAGCTTAGTACAGGCGAATTCACCCCTCCACTTT,CASSLVQANSPLHF
few,TRBV7-9,16,TRBD1,TRBJ2-7,TGTGCCAGCAGCCAGACGCCCGGACAGGGTTCCTACGAGCAGTACTTC,CASSQTPGQGSYEQYF
.,TRBV14,17,.,TRBJ2-1,TGTGCCAGCAGCCACGGGGTCGGGGGAGACTCCTACAATGAGCAGTTCTTC,CASSHGVGGDSYNEQFF
few,TRBV25-1,16,.,TRBJ2-3,TGTGCCAGCAGTGTAAGGGCAGGGTGGAAGCAAGATACGCAGTATTTT,CASSVRAGWKQDTQYF
.,TRBV20-1,14,.,TRBJ2-1,TGCAGTGCTATTTTATGGGATAAGGGTGATGAGCAGTTCTTC,CSAILWDKGDEQFF
few,TRBV20-1,14,.,TRBJ2-2,TGCAGTGCTAGAGCGGACAAGAACACCGGGGAGCTGTTTTTT,CSARADKNTGELFF
.,TRBV5-1,17,TRBD2,TRBJ2-1,TGCGCCAGCAGCTTGGCCGGTGCGGGGGACTCCTACAATGAGCAGTTCTTC,CASSLAGAGDSYNEQFF
.,TRBV4-1,17,.,TRBJ2-1,TGCGCCAGCAGCCTTTACTCGAGGACCAGCTCCTACAATGAGCAGTTCTTC,CASSLYSRTSSYNEQFF
.,TRBV12-3/TRBV12-4,18,TRBD2,TRBJ2-5,TGTGCCAGCAGTTTCCTGGCGGGGGGCCGCTCGTACCAAGAGACCCAGTACTTC,CASSFLAGGRSYQETQYF
many,TRBV7-6,18,TRBD2,TRBJ2-3,TGTGCCAGCAGCTTAGTGGGCCGCGGGGGGGCCAACACAGATACGCAGTATTTT,CASSLVGRGGANTDTQYF
few,TRBV7-8,16,TRBD2,TRBJ2-1,TGTGCCAGCAGCTTCCGACTAGCGGGGGGCGGAGATGAGCAGTTCTTC,CASSFRLAGGGDEQFF
.,TRBV14,13,.,TRBJ1-1,TGTGCCAGCAGCCAACCCCTGGGGAGGGAAGCTTTCTTT,CASSQPLGREAFF
.,TRBV6-6,17,TRBD2,TRBJ2-1,TGTGCCAGCATCTTTTGGGGGGGTTACCGCTCCTACAATGAGCAGTTCTTC,CASIFWGGYRSYNEQFF
few,TRBV27,12,.,TRBJ2-7,TGTGCCAGCAGTTCAATGGGTAGCGAGCAGTACTTC,CASSSMGSEQYF
many,TRBV7-2,16,.,TRBJ2-1,TGTGCCAGCAGCTTAGATCCGGGGGCCAGCTACAATGAGCAGTTCTTC,CASSLDPGASYNEQFF
few,TRBV7-8,13,.,TRBJ2-3,TGTGCCAGCAGCAAGGGGGGCGCAGATACGCAGTATTTT,CASSKGGADTQYF
many,TRBV7-8,18,TRBD1,TRBJ2-7,TGTGCCAGCAGCTTAGAAGCAAATCCGGGACAGGGGGCCTACGAGCAGTACTTC,CASSLEANPGQGAYEQYF
many,TRBV5-1,15,.,TRBJ2-2,TGCGCCAGCAGAGGAGGGACAGCGAACACCGGGGAGCTGTTTTTT,CASRGGTANTGELFF
few,TRBV7-2,11,TRBD1,TRBJ1-2,TGTGCACGGACAGGGGGCGTCGGCTACACCTTC,CARTGGVGYTF
.,TRBV14,18,TRBD2,TRBJ2-2,TGTGCCAGCAGCCAAGAGGAAGCGGGGGGGCCGGACACCGGGGAGCTGTTTTTT,CASSQEEAGGPDTGELFF
many,TRBV7-2,16,.,TRBJ2-1,TGTGCCAGCAGCTCCCCTTTAAGGGGGAGCGACAATGAGCAGTTCTTC,CASSSPLRGSDNEQFF
many,TRBV25-1,16,TRBD1,TRBJ2-1,TGTGCCAGCAGTGAAACCGACAGGGACCCCCTCAATGAGCAGTTCTTC,CASSETDRDPLNEQFF
few,TRBV20-1,13,.,TRBJ1-4,TGCAGTGCTCGAGACAAACTACGTGAAAAACTGTTTTTT,CSARDKLREKLFF
few,TRBV4-3,18,TRBD2,TRBJ2-1,TGCGCCAGCAGCCAAGAAGGGGGACTAGCGGGGGGGTACAATGAGCAGTTCTTC,CASSQEGGLAGGYNEQFF
few,TRBV19,13,.,TRBJ2-7,TGTGCCAGTAGTCCGACCAGGCTCGACGAGCAGTACTTC,CASSPTRLDEQYF
many,TRBV28,18,.,TRBJ2-3,TGTGCCAGCACCTTATATCGTGGCAGGGAAGGGCGCACAGATACGCAGTATTTT,CASTLYRGREGRTDTQYF
few,TRBV20-1,13,.,TRBJ1-1,TGCAGTGCCGAGACGAGTTTGAACACTGAAGCTTTCTTT,CSAETSLNTEAFF
many,TRBV7-2,14,TRBD2,TRBJ2-5,TGTGCCAGCAGCTTTGCGGGGGGGCATTCGGCCCAGTACTTC,CASSFAGGHSAQYF
many,TRBV6-2/TRBV6-3,16,TRBD1,TRBJ2-2,TGTGCCAGCAGAATACTTTGGACAGGGTCGATTGGGGAGCTGTTTTTT,CASRILWTGSIGELFF
many,TRBV7-9,15,.,TRBJ2-6,TGTGCCAGCAGCTCCCCCGGAATTGGGGCCAACGTCCTGACTTTC,CASSSPGIGANVLTF
few,TRBV14,17,.,TRBJ2-2,TGTGCCAGCAGCCAAGGGGGCCACATGAGGGTGGCCGGGGAGCTGTTTTTT,CASSQGGHMRVAGELFF
few,TRBV7-2,15,TRBD1,TRBJ1-3,TGTGCCAGCAGCTCCACAGGGACAGGGAGCTACACCATATATTTT,CASSSTGTGSYTIYF
many,TRBV6-5,14,.,TRBJ2-1,TGTGCCAGCAGCCCTCAACTCTCCTACAATGAGCAGTTCTTC,CASSPQLSYNEQFF
few,TRBV20-1,15,TRBD1,TRBJ1-5,TGCAGTGCTAGAGATCTTCAGGGGGATAATCAGCCCCAGCATTTT,CSARDLQGDNQPQHF
few,TRBV5-6,14,.,TRBJ2-1,TGTGCCTCCGCAATCAAGGACTCCTACAATGAGCAGTTCTTC,CASAIKDSYNEQFF
many,TRBV28,13,TRBD1,TRBJ1-2,TGTGCCAGCAACCGACTACAGGGGTGGGGCTACACCTTC,CASNRLQGWGYTF